This T cell receptor beta chain was found in a study of T cells in Graves' hyperthyroidism and ophthalmopathy. Whole-study results and caveats: Stable hyperthyroidism was told apart from ophthalmopathy by a model built on 13 V-J features. Most thyroid-expanded clonotypes above 0.001 were also found in blood.

Amplification of TCR beta CDR3 regions was performed using RNA transcripts as template. A set of HTBI primers served as the primers for a first-round RT-PCR of the TCR CDR3. Using its own MiXCR run on the multiplex PCR reads, TCRdb lists one record per CDR3 protein. The sample lists around 350,000 distinct CDR3 sequences; about 20% were seen once. This clonotype has ten or more counts. The antigen remains unidentified. After removal of 4 bases from V and 1 base from J, the junction contained 6 bases not matched to a gene. CDR3 length: 17 residues. The germline CDR1 and CDR2 sequences are LGHNA and YNFKEQ. No progression to ophthalmopathy during 18 months of follow-up defined stable disease. Diagnosis relied on clinical symptoms, serum thyroxine and TRAb, thyroid ultrasound and orbital computed tomography.

The chain couples TRBV4-2 to TRBJ2-2; 10 bases are shared with TRBD2. The clonotype was recovered from a woman in her late teens or twenties with Graves' hyperthyroidism. Input material: blood. CDR3 loop: CASSRMIAGGNTGELFF. CDR3 DNA: TGTGCCAGCAGCCGAATGATAGCGGGGGGGAACACCGGGGAGCTGTTTTTT.